Listed here is a single TCR beta chain. Per the original data handling: Amplification of reference gene primers provided the estimated nucleated cell counts. The data were produced by immunoSEQ multiplex PCR, yet TCRdb's version contains in-frame clones alone and is incomplete. The D gene and trimming were derived from the DNA, and the V and J assignments and clone size from that table. The table shows about 160,000 clones, with about nine tenths occurring only once. This sample stems from a study of blood T cell repertoires in COVID-19. Study summary: Spain, Italy and the United States supplied samples that represented acute and convalescent COVID-19.

Trimming shortened V by 5 bases and J by 3 bases, and 20 bases separated the two germline ends. This CDR3 contains 17 residues. From germline, CDR1 is LGHNT and CDR2 FRNRAP. Sequencing was done on a sample of peripheral blood. This TCR came from a man aged 18 to 29 with acute or convalescent COVID-19. The V and J genes are TRBV12-5 and TRBJ1-5; the D gene is possibly TRBD1 (6 bases). CDR3 amino acids: CASGLFNQGSLNQPQHF. CDR3 sequence (DNA): TGTGCTAGTGGTCTCTTCAACCAGGGGTCCCTCAATCAGCCCCAGCATTTT.